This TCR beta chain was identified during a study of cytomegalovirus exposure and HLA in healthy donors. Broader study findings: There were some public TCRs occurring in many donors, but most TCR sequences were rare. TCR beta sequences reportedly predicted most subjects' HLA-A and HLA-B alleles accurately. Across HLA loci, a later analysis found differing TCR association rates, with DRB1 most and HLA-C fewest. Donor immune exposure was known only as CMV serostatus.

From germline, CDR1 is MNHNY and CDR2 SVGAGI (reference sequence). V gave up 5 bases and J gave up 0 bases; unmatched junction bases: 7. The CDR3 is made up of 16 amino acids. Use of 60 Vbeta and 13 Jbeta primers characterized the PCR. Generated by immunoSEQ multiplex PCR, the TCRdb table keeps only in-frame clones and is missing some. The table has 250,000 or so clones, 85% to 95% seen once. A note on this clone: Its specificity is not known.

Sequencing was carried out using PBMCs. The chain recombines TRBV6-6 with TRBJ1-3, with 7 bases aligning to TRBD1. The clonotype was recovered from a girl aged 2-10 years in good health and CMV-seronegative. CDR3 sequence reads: CASSRTGKSSGNTIYF. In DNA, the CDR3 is TGTGCCAGCAGTAGGACAGGCAAGAGCTCTGGAAACACCATATATTTT.